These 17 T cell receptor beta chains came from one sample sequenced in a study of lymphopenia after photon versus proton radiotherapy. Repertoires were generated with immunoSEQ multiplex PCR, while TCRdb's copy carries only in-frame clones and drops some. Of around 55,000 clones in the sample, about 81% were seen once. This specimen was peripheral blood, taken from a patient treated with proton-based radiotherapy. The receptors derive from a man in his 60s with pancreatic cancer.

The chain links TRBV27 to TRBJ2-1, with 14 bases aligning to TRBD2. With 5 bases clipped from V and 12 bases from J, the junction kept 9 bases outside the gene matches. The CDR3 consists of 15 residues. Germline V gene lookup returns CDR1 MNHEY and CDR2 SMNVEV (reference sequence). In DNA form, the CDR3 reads TGTGCCAGCAGTGTGACTAGCGGGAGGGTAGACGGGCAGTTCTTC. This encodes CASSVTSGRVDGQFF.

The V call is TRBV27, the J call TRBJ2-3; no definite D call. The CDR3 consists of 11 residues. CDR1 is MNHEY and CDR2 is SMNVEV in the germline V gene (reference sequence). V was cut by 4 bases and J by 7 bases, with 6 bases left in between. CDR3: CASSWMNTQYF. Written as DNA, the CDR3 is TGTGCCAGCAGTTGGATGAATACGCAGTATTTT.

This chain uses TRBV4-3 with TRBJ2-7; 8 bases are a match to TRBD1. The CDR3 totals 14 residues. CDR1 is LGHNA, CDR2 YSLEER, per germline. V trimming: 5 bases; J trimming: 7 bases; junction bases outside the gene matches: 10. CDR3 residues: CASSSQGADGEQYF. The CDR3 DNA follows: TGCGCCAGCAGCTCTCAGGGGGCGGATGGGGAGCAGTACTTC.

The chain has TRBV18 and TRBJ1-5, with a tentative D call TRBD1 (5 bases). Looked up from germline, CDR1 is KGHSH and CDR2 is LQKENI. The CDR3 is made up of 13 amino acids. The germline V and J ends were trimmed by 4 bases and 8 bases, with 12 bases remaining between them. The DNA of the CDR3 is TGTGCCAGCTCACAGGGCGAGGGGAAGCCCCAGCATTTT. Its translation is CASSQGEGKPQHF.

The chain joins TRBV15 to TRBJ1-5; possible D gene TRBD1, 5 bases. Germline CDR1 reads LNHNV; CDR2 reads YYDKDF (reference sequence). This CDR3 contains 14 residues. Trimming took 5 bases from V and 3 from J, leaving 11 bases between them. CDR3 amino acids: CATSGGGFNQPQHF. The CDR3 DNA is TGTGCCACCAGCGGGGGGGGATTCAATCAGCCCCAGCATTTT.

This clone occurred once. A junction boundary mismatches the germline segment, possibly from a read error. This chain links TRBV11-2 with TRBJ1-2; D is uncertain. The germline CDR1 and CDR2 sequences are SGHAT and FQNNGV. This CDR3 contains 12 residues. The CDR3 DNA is TGTGCCAGCAGCATCCCTAACCGGCGGTCTAGCTTC. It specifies CASSIPNRRSSF.

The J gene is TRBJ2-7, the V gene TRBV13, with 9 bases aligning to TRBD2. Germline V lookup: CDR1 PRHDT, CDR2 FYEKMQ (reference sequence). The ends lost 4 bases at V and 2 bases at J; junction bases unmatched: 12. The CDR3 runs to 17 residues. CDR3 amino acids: CASSSYTPSGVTYEQYF. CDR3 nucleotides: TGTGCCAGCAGCTCCTACACCCCTAGCGGGGTAACCTACGAGCAGTACTTC.

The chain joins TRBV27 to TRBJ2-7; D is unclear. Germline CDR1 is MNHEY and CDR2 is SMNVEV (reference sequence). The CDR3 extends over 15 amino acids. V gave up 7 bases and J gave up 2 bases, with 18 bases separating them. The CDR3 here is CASKQHGSQTYEQYF. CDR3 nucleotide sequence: TGTGCCAGCAAACAACACGGTTCGCAGACCTACGAGCAGTACTTC.

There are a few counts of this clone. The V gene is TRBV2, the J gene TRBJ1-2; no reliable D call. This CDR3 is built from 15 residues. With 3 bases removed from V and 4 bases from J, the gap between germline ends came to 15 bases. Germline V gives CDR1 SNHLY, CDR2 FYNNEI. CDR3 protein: CASSDLEVGSYGYTF. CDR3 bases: TGTGCCAGCAGTGACCTCGAGGTGGGAAGCTATGGCTACACCTTC.

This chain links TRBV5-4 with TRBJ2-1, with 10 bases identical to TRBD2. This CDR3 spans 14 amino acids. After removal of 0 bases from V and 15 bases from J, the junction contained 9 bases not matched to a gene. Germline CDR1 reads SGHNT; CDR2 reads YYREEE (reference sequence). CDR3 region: CASSLGEAGGNMFF. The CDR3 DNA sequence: TGTGCCAGCAGCTTGGGGGAAGCGGGAGGGAATATGTTCTTC.

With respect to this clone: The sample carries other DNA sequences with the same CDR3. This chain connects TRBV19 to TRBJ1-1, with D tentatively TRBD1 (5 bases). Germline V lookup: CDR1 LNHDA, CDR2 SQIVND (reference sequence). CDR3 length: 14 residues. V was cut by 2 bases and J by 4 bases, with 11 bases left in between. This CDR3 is CASSIRQGVTEAFF. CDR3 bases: TGTGCCAGTAGTATAAGGCAGGGCGTCACTGAAGCTTTCTTT.

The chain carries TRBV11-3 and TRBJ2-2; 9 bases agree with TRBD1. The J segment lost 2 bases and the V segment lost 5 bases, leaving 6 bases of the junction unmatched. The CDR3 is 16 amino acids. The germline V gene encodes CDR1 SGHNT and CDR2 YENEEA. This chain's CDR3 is CASSPGTGSNTGELFF. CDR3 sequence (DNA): TGTGCCAGCAGCCCCGGGACAGGGAGTAACACCGGGGAGCTGTTTTTT.

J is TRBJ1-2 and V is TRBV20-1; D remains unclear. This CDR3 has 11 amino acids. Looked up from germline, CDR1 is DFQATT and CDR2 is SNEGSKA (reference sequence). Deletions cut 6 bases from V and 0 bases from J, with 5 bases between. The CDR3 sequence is CSAPANYGYTF. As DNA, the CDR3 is TGCAGTGCCCCAGCTAACTATGGCTACACCTTC.

The CDR3 DNA follows: TGTGCCAGCTCACCGCGAAGGGAGGCCGGGAATGAAAAACTGTTTTTT. Protein sequence: CASSPRREAGNEKLFF. This sequence joins TRBV18 and TRBJ1-4; D not certain. CDR1 KGHSH and CDR2 LQKENI come from the germline V gene. The CDR3 extends over 16 amino acids. Trimming shortened V by 3 bases and J by 5 bases, and 16 bases separated the two germline ends.

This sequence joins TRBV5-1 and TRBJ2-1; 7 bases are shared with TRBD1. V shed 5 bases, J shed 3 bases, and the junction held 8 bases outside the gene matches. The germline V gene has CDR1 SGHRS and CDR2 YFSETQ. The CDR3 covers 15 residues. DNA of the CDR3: TGCGCCAGCAGGTTGACCGGGACAGACTACAATGAGCAGTTCTTC. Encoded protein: CASRLTGTDYNEQFF.

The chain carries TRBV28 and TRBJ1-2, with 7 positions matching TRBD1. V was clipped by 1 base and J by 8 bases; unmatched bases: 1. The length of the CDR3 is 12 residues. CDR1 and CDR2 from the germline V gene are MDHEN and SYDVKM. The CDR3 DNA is TGTGCCAGCAGTTTATTGGGACAGGGCTACACCTTC. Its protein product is CASSLLGQGYTF.

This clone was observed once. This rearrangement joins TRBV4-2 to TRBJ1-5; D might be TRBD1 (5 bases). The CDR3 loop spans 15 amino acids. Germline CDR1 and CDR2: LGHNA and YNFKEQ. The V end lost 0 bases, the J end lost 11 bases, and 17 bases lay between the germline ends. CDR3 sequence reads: CASSQEGGGSAAQHF. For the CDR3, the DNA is TGTGCCAGCAGCCAAGAGGGCGGGGGGTCAGCGGCCCAGCATTTT.